The TCR beta chain under discussion was sequenced for a study of T-cell memory formation after mild COVID-19. Study findings and constraints: Clones contracting day 15 to 85 were balanced CD4/CD8; later expanders leaned CD4+.

As concerns this clonotype: What it binds is unknown.

Constant-segment primers and 5'RACE yielded cDNA libraries for TCR alpha and TCR beta, each carrying sample barcodes and UMIs. TCRdb reanalysed the 5' RACE reads using MiXCR and keeps one entry per CDR3 protein. The profile covers about 110,000 distinct CDR3 sequences, with around an eighth appearing a single time and under 45% taken by the ten largest. With 4 bases removed from V and 6 bases from J, the gap between germline ends came to 7 bases. CDR1 is LGHDT and CDR2 is YNNKEL in the germline V gene (reference sequence). The CDR3 is 12 residues long. The sequencing input was PBMCs or a T cell subset sorted from them (not recorded which). This receptor was taken from a man younger than 35 who had mild COVID-19 (a few samples of this study predate the infection). Cell type and time point are not known. The J gene is TRBJ2-1, the V gene TRBV3-1; D uncertain. Here the CDR3 DNA reads TGTGCCAGCAGCCCGGCGAGCAATGAGCAGTTCTTC. The encoded protein is CASSPASNEQFF.